The 10 T cell receptor beta chains reported below all come from one sample, sequenced in a study of T cell changes during pregnancy in multiple sclerosis. Clones were read by immunoSEQ multiplex PCR, and TCRdb kept only the in-frame ones, dropping some. This sample carries about 39,000 clones, roughly 93% of them seen once, and the ten largest clones take 0.41%. The sample in question was CD4+ T cells from peripheral blood mononuclear cells, obtained in the first trimester of pregnancy. The receptors derive from a female donor with multiple sclerosis, enrolled in a pregnancy study.

V is TRBV5-8 and J is TRBJ1-5; no reliable D call. The CDR3 loop spans 15 amino acids. Germline CDR1 is SGHTS and CDR2 is YDEGEE. V was trimmed by 2 bases and J by 2 bases, leaving 11 bases between them. As DNA, the CDR3 is TGTGCCAGCAGCTTTACATTTTTGGGCAATCAGCCCCAGCATTTT. Its protein is CASSFTFLGNQPQHF.

The chain employs TRBV7-2 and TRBJ1-2; 7 bases match TRBD1. V lost 1 base to trimming and J lost 8 bases; unmatched junction nucleotides: 4. Germline V gives CDR1 SGHTA, CDR2 FQGNSA. CDR3 length equals 13 residues. The CDR3 reads CASSLDRDSGYTF. The CDR3 nucleotides read TGTGCCAGCAGCTTAGACAGGGACAGCGGCTACACCTTC.

This chain connects TRBV7-9 to TRBJ2-6; 7 nucleotides line up with TRBD1. CDR3 size: 18 residues. CDR1 is SEHNR, CDR2 FQNEAQ, per germline (reference sequence). Germline trimming cut 3 bases from V and 0 bases from J; bases unmatched to any gene: 8. CDR3 DNA: TGTGCCAGCAGCTTTTCTCAGGGGGAGAGCTCTGGGGCCAACGTCCTGACTTTC. Translating it yields CASSFSQGESSGANVLTF.

A few counts support this clone. The rearrangement links TRBV30 to TRBJ1-2; D is perhaps TRBD1 (5 bases). This CDR3 comprises 14 residues. V lost 4 bases, J lost 4 bases, and 16 bases lay in between. Germline loops: CDR1 GTSNPN, CDR2 SVGIG (reference sequence). As DNA, the CDR3 is TGTGCCTGGACTCTAGGGGTAGGGCTCTATGGCTACACCTTC. Amino acids: CAWTLGVGLYGYTF. Together with reference TRBV30 and TRBJ1-2, the CDR3 gives the full variable domain: SQTIHQWPATLVQPVGSPLSLECTVEGTSNPNLYWYRQAAGRGLQLLFYSVGIGQISSEVPQNLSASRPQDRQFILSSKKLLLSDSGFYLCAWTLGVGLYGYTFGSGTRLTVV.

The chain is built from TRBV5-4 and TRBJ1-2, with 9 bases identical to TRBD1. CDR3 size: 15 residues. Unmatched junction bases numbered 7, after V lost 0 bases and J lost 7 bases. Germline V gene lookup returns CDR1 SGHNT and CDR2 YYREEE (reference sequence). The CDR3 protein is CASSLARTGVGGYTF. The CDR3 DNA reads TGTGCCAGCAGCTTGGCTAGGACAGGGGTCGGTGGCTACACCTTC.

This CDR3 is CSASAVGLQFF. In DNA form, the CDR3 reads TGCAGTGCTAGCGCTGTCGGACTGCAGTTCTTC. The rearrangement joins TRBV20-1 to TRBJ2-1; a weak D match, TRBD2 (5 bases). The CDR3 totals 11 residues. Trimming removed 3 bases at V and 12 bases at J, with 12 bases between. Looked up from germline, CDR1 is DFQATT and CDR2 is SNEGSKA (reference sequence).

J is TRBJ2-7 and V is TRBV18; D is unresolved. The CDR3 totals 13 residues. The V gene lost 4 bases and the J gene lost 3 bases, with 10 bases spanning the gap. The germline V gene encodes CDR1 KGHSH and CDR2 LQKENI. The CDR3 region is CASSRAGNYEQYF. The CDR3 nucleotides read TGTGCCAGCTCACGGGCAGGCAACTACGAGCAGTACTTC.

This sequence joins TRBV18 and TRBJ2-3, with 7 bases matching TRBD2. Germline V gives CDR1 KGHSH, CDR2 LQKENI. V lost 6 bases to trimming and J lost 6 bases; unmatched junction nucleotides: 9. This CDR3 spans 14 amino acids. The CDR3 DNA sequence: TGTGCCAGCTCGATCCTAGCGGCCCGGGATACGCAGTATTTT. This gives the protein CASSILAARDTQYF.

This clone has just one count. The chain joins TRBV19 to TRBJ2-7; D is unclear. The CDR3 totals 13 residues. Deletions cut 5 bases from V and 3 bases from J, with 11 bases between. Germline loops: CDR1 LNHDA, CDR2 SQIVND (reference sequence). The CDR3 DNA reads as TGTGCCAGTAGTGAATCCCTATTCTACGAGCAGTACTTC. Residues: CASSESLFYEQYF.

The V call is TRBV29-1, the J call TRBJ1-1, with 7 positions matching TRBD1. The ends lost 7 bases at V and 0 bases at J; junction bases unmatched: 2. The germline gives CDR1 SQVTM, CDR2 ANQGSEA. The CDR3 length is 12 residues. The CDR3 here is CSGRGLNTEAFF. Here the CDR3 DNA reads TGCAGCGGCAGGGGGTTGAACACTGAAGCTTTCTTT.